This T cell receptor (beta chain) was recovered during a study of CD8 T cells in Susac syndrome. This clonotype appeared once. CDR3 length equals 13 residues. Germline V lookup: CDR1 MGHDK, CDR2 SYGVNS. V lost 4 bases, J lost 3 bases, and 9 bases lay in between. CD8+ and CD4+ T cells circulating in blood were sequenced for TCR beta. Negative isolation was used for CD8+ and CD4+ T cells and FACS enrichment for TEMRA cells. The authors reverse transcribed roughly 0.45 to 1 ug RNA with random hexamers. TCRdb used MiXCR to reprocess the immunoSEQ multiplex PCR reads, holding one entry per CDR3 protein. The table shows 150,000 to 200,000 distinct CDR3 sequences, with roughly 92% occurring only once.

This TCR was recovered from a human donor with Susac syndrome. The sample comprised CD4+ T cells from PBMCs. The chain has TRBV25-1 and TRBJ1-2; D unresolved. CDR3 coding DNA: TGTGCCAGCAGTGGGTCAGCTTACTATGGCTACACCTTC. Protein product: CASSGSAYYGYTF.